This paragraph covers one T cell receptor beta chain sequence. Germline V gives CDR1 SGDLS, CDR2 YYNGEE. V gave up 6 bases and J gave up 6 bases; unmatched junction bases: 11. The CDR3 is 15 amino acids. The data originate from a study of blood T cell repertoires in COVID-19. At the level of the study: Acute and convalescent COVID-19 samples came from the United States, Italy and Spain.

Using immunoSEQ multiplex PCR, the repertoire was profiled, and TCRdb retains in-frame clones only, with some absent. This sample has tens of thousands of clones; around 76% occur once, and the top ten carry roughly 15%. The V gene is TRBV9, the J gene TRBJ1-5, with 8 bases lining up with TRBD1. This clonotype was obtained from a man between 65 and 85 years old with active or convalescent COVID-19. Sequencing used peripheral blood. The CDR3 reads CASKESQGAIQPQHF. The CDR3 bases are TGTGCCAGCAAAGAGTCGCAGGGGGCCATTCAGCCCCAGCATTTT.